A single sample gave rise to the 9 T cell receptor beta chains below, sequenced in a study of radiation and T cells in renal cell carcinoma (dated by TCRdb to the early 2020s). Library creation used the immunoSEQ multiplex PCR assay. TCRdb mirrors the immuneACCESS table, restricted to in-frame sequences. Some clones are absent from its copies; in checked studies, under half trace to an unresolved V gene, and the reason for the others is unknown. The sample data list 150,000 or so clones, and roughly 90% of these were observed just once. The leading ten clones occupy around 4% of the sample. The intended sense of this specimen's time point label: baseline pretreatment blood. The treatment or condition label corresponds to: 15 Gy SBRT to primary tumor, nephrectomy 4 weeks later. This sample comprised blood, obtained from a patient whose treatment included radiotherapy and nephrectomy. The receptor set was obtained from a woman in her sixties or seventies with renal cell carcinoma.

The chain employs TRBV2 and TRBJ1-2; D is ambiguous. Trimming pared 1 base from V and 0 bases from J, leaving 9 bases between. Germline values: CDR1 SNHLY, CDR2 FYNNEI. This CDR3 is built from 15 residues. The CDR3 DNA reads as TGTGCCAGCAGTGAAGAGGTCGGAGCTAACTATGGCTACACCTTC. It is translated as CASSEEVGANYGYTF.

This clone was seen a handful of times. The chain's CDR3 is CASSSVNTEAFF. The CDR3 nucleotides read TGTGCCAGCAGCTCAGTAAACACTGAAGCTTTCTTT. The gene calls are TRBV5-4 and TRBJ1-1; D gene unclear. The CDR3 is 12 amino acids. V lost 3 bases and J lost 2, with 5 bases in between. Germline loops: CDR1 SGHNT, CDR2 YYREEE (reference sequence). The whole variable domain, filled in from reference TRBV5-4 and TRBJ1-1, reads ETGVTQSPTHLIKTRGQQVTLRCSSQSGHNTVSWYQQALGQGPQFIFQYYREEENGRGNFPPRFSGLQFPNYSSELNVNALELDDSALYLCASSSVNTEAFFGQGTRLTVV.

This chain uses TRBV30 with TRBJ2-7, with no clear D. V was cut by 1 base and J by 3 bases, with 7 bases left in between. The CDR3 sequence is 12 residues long. Germline V gene lookup returns CDR1 GTSNPN and CDR2 SVGIG (reference sequence). CDR3 nucleotide sequence: TGTGCCTGGAGTGGAGAGCTCTACGAGCAGTACTTC. This sequence encodes CAWSGELYEQYF.

The chain joins TRBV5-1 to TRBJ2-3; perhaps TRBD1 as D (5 bases). Germline V gene lookup returns CDR1 SGHRS and CDR2 YFSETQ. The CDR3 runs 15 residues. V was shortened by 5 bases and J by 1 base, with 14 bases between the two germline ends. The DNA of the CDR3 is TGCGCCAGCAGGACAGACTCCACGGGCACAGATACGCAGTATTTT. Its translation is CASRTDSTGTDTQYF. Full variable domain (missing parts from reference TRBV5-1 and TRBJ2-3): KAGVTQTPRYLIKTRGQQVTLSCSPISGHRSVSWYQQTPGQGLQFLFEYFSETQRNKGNFPGRFSGRQFSNSRSEMNVSTLELGDSALYLCASRTDSTGTDTQYFGPGTRLTVL.

This clone was observed a single time. V usage is TRBV7-3 and J usage is TRBJ2-1, with D perhaps being TRBD1 or TRBD2 (5 bases each). CDR3 length: 14 residues. The ends were cut back, 5 bases at V and 3 bases at J, with 11 bases in the middle. Germline V gives CDR1 SGHTA, CDR2 FQGTGA. The chain's CDR3 is CASSLGPGYNEQFF. The DNA for the CDR3 is TGTGCCAGCAGCCTGGGACCGGGCTACAATGAGCAGTTCTTC.

This sequence joins TRBV5-1 and TRBJ2-5; perhaps D is TRBD1 or TRBD2 (6 bases each). The CDR3 has 15 residues. Trimming took off 0 bases at V and 5 bases at J, with 14 bases between the two ends. The germline V gene has CDR1 SGHRS and CDR2 YFSETQ. CDR3 residues: CASSLDWGAKETQYF. For the CDR3, the DNA is TGCGCCAGCAGCTTGGACTGGGGGGCCAAGGAGACCCAGTACTTC. Full variable domain (rest looked up from reference TRBV5-1 and TRBJ2-5): KAGVTQTPRYLIKTRGQQVTLSCSPISGHRSVSWYQQTPGQGLQFLFEYFSETQRNKGNFPGRFSGRQFSNSRSEMNVSTLELGDSALYLCASSLDWGAKETQYFGPGTRLLVL.

Written as DNA, the CDR3 is TGTGCCAGCAGCTTAGTAGGGACAGCCGATAGCAATCAGCCCCAGCATTTT. Translation gives CASSLVGTADSNQPQHF. The chain recombines TRBV7-2 with TRBJ1-5; 7 bases fit TRBD1. CDR3 length equals 17 residues. Germline values: CDR1 SGHTA, CDR2 FQGNSA. V dropped 1 base and J dropped 0; count of bases not matched to a gene: 6.

This chain links TRBV6-5 with TRBJ2-7; TRBD1 matches at 7 bases. CDR3 length: 14 residues. With V trimmed by 4 bases and J by 7 bases, 10 bases remained unmatched. Germline lookup yields CDR1 MNHEY and CDR2 SVGAGI. CDR3 residues: CASSSPGQLWEQYF. For the CDR3, the DNA is TGTGCCAGCAGTTCCCCGGGACAGCTGTGGGAGCAGTACTTC.

The rearrangement joins TRBV6-6 to TRBJ1-6; 12 bases are shared with TRBD1. After removal of 8 bases from V and 9 bases from J, the junction contained 11 bases not matched to a gene. The CDR3 has 16 residues. Germline-derived CDR1 and CDR2 are MNHNY and SVGAGI (reference sequence). CDR3 amino acids: CASHRRRDRGLSPLHF. CDR3 sequence (DNA): TGTGCCAGCCACAGACGCCGGGACAGGGGGCTTTCACCCCTCCACTTT.